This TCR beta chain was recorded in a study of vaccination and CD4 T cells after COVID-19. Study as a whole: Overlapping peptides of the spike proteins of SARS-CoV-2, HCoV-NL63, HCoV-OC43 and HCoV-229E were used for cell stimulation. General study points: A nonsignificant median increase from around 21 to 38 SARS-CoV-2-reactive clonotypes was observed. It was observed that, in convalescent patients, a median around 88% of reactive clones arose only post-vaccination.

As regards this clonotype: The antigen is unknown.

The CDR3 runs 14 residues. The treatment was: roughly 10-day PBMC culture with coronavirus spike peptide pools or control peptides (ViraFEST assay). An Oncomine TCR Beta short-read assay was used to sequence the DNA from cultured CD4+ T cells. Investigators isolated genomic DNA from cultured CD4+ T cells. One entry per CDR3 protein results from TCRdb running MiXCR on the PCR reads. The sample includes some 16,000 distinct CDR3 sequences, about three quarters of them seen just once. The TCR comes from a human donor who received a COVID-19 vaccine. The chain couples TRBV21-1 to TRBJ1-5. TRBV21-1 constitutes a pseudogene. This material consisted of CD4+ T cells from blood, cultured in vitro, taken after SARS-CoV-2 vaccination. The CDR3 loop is CASILGNSNQPQHF. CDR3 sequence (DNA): TGTGCCAGCATCCTAGGCAATAGCAATCAGCCCCAGCATTTT.